This T cell receptor beta chain was documented in a study of OX40 agonist ivuxolimab in advanced cancers. Points on this clone: As yet, its antigen is unknown.

The V and J ends lost 6 bases and 7 bases, in that order; junction bases with no gene match: 15. Germline assignment: CDR1 GTSNPN and CDR2 SVGIG (reference sequence). The CDR3 has 14 residues. Produced via immunoSEQ multiplex PCR; TCRdb's table is partial and in-frame only. Found here are about 45,000 clones, 86% of them singletons; the top ten hold about 12%. Whole-study findings and limits: Antigen targets of the expanded peripheral T cells went undetermined.

This TCR came from an adult with an advanced solid tumor such as melanoma, head and neck, liver or kidney cancer. The material sequenced was CD4+ or CD8+ T cells sorted from blood, taken in a trial of the OX40 agonist ivuxolimab. The rearrangement links TRBV30 to TRBJ2-7; 7 bases match TRBD2. The CDR3 spells CACPREGRRAEQYF. DNA of the CDR3: TGTGCCTGCCCGAGGGAGGGTAGAAGGGCGGAGCAGTACTTC.